This T cell receptor beta chain came from a study of cytomegalovirus exposure and HLA in healthy donors. The length of the CDR3 is 14 residues. Trimming stripped 2 bases from V and 0 bases from J, with 7 bases between. Germline V gives CDR1 MDHEN, CDR2 SYDVKM. A multiplex PCR was run with 60 Vbeta primers and 13 Jbeta primers. The assay was immunoSEQ multiplex PCR, and TCRdb's table has in-frame clones only and misses some. The data show roughly 130,000 clones, approximately 82% seen once. The sequence was obtained from a woman under 30 in good health and CMV-seropositive. Source material: PBMCs. The V and J genes are TRBV28 and TRBJ1-2; D not resolved. CDR3 sequence (DNA): TGTGCCAGCAGTTTACCAGTTACTAACTATGGCTACACCTTC. Its protein is CASSLPVTNYGYTF.